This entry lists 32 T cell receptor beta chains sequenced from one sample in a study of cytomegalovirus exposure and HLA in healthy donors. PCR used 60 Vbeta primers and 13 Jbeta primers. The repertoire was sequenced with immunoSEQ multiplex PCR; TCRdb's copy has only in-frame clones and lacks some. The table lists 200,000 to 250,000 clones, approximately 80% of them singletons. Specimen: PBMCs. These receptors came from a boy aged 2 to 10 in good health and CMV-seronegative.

DNA for the CDR3: TGCAGCGCGGAGGGGACGACTGAAGCTTTCTTT. Protein sequence: CSAEGTTEAFF. The rearrangement links TRBV20-1 to TRBJ1-1, with a possible D match to TRBD1 (5 bases). This CDR3 spans 11 amino acids. Germline values: CDR1 DFQATT, CDR2 SNEGSKA (reference sequence).

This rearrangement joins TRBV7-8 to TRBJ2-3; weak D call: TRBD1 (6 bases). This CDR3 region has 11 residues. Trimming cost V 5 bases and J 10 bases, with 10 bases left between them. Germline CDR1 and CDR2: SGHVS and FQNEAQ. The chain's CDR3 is CASSQGHPQYF. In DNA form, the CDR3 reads TGTGCCAGCAGCCAGGGACATCCGCAGTATTTT.

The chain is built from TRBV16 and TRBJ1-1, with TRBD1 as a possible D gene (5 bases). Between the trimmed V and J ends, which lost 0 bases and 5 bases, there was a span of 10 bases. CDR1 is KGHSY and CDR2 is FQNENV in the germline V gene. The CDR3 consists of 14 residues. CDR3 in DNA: TGTGCCAGCAGCCAATCCAATGCAGGGACTGAAGCTTTCTTT. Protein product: CASSQSNAGTEAFF.

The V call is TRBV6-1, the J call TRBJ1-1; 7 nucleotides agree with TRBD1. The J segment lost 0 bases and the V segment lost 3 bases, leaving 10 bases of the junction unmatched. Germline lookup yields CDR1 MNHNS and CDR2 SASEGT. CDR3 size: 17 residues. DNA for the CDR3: TGTGCCAGCAGTGACGGTGGAGGGGGCTCCTTGAACACTGAAGCTTTCTTT. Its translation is CASSDGGGGSLNTEAFF.

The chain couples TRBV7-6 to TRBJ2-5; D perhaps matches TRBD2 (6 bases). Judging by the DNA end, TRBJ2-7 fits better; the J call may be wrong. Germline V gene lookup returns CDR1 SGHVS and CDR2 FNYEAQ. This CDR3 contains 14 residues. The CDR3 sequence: CASSLSGGYYEQYF. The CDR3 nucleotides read TGTGCCAGCAGCTTAAGTGGGGGGTACTACGAGCAGTACTTC.

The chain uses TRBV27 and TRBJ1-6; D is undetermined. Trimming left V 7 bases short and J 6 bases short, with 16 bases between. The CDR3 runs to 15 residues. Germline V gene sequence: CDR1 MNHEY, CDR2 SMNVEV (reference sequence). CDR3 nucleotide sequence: TGTGCCAGCACCCACTCGGAGGTCTTTAATTCACCCCTCCACTTT. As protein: CASTHSEVFNSPLHF.

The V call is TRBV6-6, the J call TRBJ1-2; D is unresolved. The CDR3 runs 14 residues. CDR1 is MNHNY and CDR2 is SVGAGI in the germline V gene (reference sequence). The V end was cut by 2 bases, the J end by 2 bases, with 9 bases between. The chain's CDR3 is CASSYAPPNYGYTF. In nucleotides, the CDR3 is TGTGCCAGCAGTTACGCGCCACCAAACTATGGCTACACCTTC.

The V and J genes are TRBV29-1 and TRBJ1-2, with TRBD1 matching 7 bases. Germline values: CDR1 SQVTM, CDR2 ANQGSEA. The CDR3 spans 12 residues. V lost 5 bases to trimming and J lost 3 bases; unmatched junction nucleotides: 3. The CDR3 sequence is CSVSQGDYGYTF. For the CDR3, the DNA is TGCAGCGTTAGTCAGGGGGACTATGGCTACACCTTC.

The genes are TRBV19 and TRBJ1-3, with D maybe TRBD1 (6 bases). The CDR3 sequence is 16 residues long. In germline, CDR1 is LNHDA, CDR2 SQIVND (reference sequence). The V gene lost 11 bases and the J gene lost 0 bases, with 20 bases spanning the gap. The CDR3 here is CACESPGVHSGNTIYF. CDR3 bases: TGTGCCTGCGAGTCCCCAGGGGTCCACTCTGGAAACACCATATATTTT.

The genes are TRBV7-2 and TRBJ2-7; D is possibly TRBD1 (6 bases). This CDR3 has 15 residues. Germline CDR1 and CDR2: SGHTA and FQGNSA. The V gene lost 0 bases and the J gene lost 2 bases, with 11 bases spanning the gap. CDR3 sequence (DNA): TGTGCCAGCAGCTTAGCGGACAGAGGGGCCTACGAGCAGTACTTC. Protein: CASSLADRGAYEQYF. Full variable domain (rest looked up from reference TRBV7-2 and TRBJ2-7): GAGVSQSPSNKVTEKGKDVELRCDPISGHTALYWYRQSLGQGLEFLIYFQGNSAPDKSGLPSDRFSAERTGGSVSTLTIQRTQQEDSAVYLCASSLADRGAYEQYFGPGTRLTVT.

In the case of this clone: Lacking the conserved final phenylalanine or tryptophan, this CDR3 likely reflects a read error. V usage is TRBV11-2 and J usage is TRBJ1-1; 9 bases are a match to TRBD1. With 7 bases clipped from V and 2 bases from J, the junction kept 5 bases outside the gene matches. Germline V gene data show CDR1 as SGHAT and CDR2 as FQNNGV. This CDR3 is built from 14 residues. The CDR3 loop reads CASIWTGANTEAFL. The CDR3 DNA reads TGTGCCAGCATATGGACAGGGGCAAACACTGAAGCTTTCCTT.

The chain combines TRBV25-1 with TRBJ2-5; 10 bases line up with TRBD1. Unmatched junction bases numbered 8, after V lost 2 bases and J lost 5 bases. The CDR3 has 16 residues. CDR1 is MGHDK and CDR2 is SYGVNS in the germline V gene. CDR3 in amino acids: CASSETQTGGMETQYF. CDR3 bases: TGTGCCAGCAGTGAAACCCAGACAGGGGGCATGGAGACCCAGTACTTC. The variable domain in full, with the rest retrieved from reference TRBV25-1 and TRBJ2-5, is EADIYQTPRYLVIGTGKKITLECSQTMGHDKMYWYQQDPGMELHLIHYSYGVNSTEKGDLSSESTVSRIRTEHFPLTLESARPSHTSQYLCASSETQTGGMETQYFGPGTRLLVL.

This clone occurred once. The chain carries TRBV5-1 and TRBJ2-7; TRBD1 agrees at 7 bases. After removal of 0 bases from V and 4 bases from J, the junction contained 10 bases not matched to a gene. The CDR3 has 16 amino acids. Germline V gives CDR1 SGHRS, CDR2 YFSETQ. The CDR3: CASSLGVETGKYEQYF. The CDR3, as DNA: TGCGCCAGCAGCTTGGGTGTTGAGACAGGGAAATACGAGCAGTACTTC.

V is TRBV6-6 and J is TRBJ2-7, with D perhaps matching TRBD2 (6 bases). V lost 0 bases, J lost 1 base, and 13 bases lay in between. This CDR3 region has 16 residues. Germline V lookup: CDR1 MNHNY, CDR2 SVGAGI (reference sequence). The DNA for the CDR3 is TGTGCCAGCAGTTACTCGCGGGACCACAGGTCCTACGAGCAGTACTTC. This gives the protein CASSYSRDHRSYEQYF.

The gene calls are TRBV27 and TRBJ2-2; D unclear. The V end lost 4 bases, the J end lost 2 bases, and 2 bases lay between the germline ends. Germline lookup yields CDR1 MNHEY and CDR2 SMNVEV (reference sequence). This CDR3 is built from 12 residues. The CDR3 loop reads CASSSNTGELFF. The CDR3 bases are TGTGCCAGCAGTTCAAACACCGGGGAGCTGTTTTTT.

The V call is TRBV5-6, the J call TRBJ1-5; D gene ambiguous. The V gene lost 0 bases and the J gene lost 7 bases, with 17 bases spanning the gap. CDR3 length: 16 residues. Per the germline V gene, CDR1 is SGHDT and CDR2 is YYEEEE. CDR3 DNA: TGTGCCAGCAGCTTGGCCCAGAGCGGCCCTGGACAGCCCCAGCATTTT. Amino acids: CASSLAQSGPGQPQHF.

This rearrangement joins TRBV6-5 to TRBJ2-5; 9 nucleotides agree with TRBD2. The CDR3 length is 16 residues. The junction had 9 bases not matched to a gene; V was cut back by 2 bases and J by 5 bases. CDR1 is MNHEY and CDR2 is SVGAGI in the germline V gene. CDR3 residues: CASSYEAGGSGETQYF. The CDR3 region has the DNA TGTGCCAGCAGTTACGAGGCGGGGGGGTCGGGGGAGACCCAGTACTTC.

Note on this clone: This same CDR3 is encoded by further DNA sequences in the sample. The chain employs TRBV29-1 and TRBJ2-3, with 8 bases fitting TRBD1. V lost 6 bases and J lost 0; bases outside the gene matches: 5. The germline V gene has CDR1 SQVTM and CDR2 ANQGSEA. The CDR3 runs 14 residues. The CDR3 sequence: CSVAGTGSTDTQYF. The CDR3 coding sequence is TGCAGCGTCGCCGGGACAGGTAGCACAGATACGCAGTATTTT.

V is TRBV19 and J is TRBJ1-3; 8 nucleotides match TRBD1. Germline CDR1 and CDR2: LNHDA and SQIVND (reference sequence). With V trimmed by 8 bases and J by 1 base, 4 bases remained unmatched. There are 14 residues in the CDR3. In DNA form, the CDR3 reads TGTGCCAGTTCAGGGGGCCGGTCTGGAAACACCATATATTTT. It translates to CASSGGRSGNTIYF. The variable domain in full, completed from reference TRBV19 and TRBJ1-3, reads DGGITQSPKYLFRKEGQNVTLSCEQNLNHDAMYWYRQDPGQGLRLIYYSQIVNDFQKGDIAEGYSVSREKKESFPLTVTSAQKNPTAFYLCASSGGRSGNTIYFGEGSWLTVV.

This CDR3 reads CAIRDPGYEQYF. The CDR3 DNA is TGTGCCATCAGGGACCCGGGGTACGAGCAGTACTTC. The J gene is TRBJ2-7, the V gene TRBV10-3; possibly TRBD2 for D (5 bases). Trimming took off 6 bases at V and 4 bases at J, with 10 bases between the two ends. The germline V gene encodes CDR1 ENHRY and CDR2 SYGVKD. CDR3 length equals 12 residues.

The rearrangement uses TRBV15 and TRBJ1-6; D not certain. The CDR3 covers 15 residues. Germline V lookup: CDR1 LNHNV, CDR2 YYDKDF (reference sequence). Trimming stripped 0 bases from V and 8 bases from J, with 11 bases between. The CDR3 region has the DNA TGTGCCACCAGCAGAGACGGGTGGAGGCATTCACCCCTCCACTTT. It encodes CATSRDGWRHSPLHF. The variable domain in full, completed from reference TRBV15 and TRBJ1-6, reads DAMVIQNPRYQVTQFGKPVTLSCSQTLNHNVMYWYQQKSSQAPKLLFHYYDKDFNNEADTPDNFQSRRPNTSFCFLDIRSPGLGDTAMYLCATSRDGWRHSPLHFGNGTRLTVT.

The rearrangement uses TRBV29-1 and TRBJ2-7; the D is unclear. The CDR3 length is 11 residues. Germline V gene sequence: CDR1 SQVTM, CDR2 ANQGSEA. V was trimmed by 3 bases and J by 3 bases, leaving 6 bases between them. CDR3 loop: CSVESSYEQYF. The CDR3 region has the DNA TGCAGCGTTGAGTCCAGCTACGAGCAGTACTTC.

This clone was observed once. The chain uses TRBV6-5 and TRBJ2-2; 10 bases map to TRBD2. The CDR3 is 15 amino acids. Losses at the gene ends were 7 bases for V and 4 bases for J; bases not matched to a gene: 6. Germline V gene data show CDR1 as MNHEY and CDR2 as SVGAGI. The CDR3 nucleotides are TGTGCCAGCACCCTAGCGGGAGACCTCACCGGGGAGCTGTTTTTT. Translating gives CASTLAGDLTGELFF.

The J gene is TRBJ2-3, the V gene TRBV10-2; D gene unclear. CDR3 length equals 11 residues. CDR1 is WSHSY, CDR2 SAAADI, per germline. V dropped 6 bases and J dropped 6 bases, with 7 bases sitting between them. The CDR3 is CASRAPDTQYF. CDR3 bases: TGCGCCAGCAGGGCTCCGGATACGCAGTATTTT.

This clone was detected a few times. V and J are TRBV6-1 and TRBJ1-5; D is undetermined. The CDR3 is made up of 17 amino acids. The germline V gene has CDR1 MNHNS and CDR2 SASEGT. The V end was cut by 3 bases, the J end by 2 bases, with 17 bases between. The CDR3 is CASSDMARVQGNQPQHF. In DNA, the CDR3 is TGTGCCAGCAGTGACATGGCGCGAGTTCAGGGCAATCAGCCCCAGCATTTT.

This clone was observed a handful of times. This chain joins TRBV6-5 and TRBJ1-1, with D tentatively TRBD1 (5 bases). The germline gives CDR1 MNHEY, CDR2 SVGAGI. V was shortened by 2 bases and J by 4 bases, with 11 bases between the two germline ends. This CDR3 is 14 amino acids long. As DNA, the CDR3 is TGTGCCAGCAGTTACGGCAGGGTGGGCACTGAAGCTTTCTTT. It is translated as CASSYGRVGTEAFF.

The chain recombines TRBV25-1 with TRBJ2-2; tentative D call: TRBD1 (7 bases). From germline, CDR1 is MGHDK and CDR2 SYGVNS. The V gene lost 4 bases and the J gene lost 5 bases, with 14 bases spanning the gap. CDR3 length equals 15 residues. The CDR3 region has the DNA TGTGCCAGCAGTGCCGAGGGGGCGGGAACCGGGGAGCTGTTTTTT. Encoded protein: CASSAEGAGTGELFF.

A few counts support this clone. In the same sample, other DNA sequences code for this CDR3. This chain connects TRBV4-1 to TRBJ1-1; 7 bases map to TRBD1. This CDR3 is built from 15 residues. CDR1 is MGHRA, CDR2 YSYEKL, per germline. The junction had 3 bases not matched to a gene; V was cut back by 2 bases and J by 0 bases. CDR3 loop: CASSQRQGLNTEAFF. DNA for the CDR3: TGCGCCAGCAGCCAAAGACAGGGTCTGAACACTGAAGCTTTCTTT.

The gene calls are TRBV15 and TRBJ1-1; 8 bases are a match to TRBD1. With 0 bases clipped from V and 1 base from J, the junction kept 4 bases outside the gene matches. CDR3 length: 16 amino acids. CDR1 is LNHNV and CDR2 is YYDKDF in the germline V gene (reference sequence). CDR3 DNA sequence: TGTGCCACCAGCAGAGATCCTGGGACAGGGAACACTGAAGCTTTCTTT. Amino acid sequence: CATSRDPGTGNTEAFF.

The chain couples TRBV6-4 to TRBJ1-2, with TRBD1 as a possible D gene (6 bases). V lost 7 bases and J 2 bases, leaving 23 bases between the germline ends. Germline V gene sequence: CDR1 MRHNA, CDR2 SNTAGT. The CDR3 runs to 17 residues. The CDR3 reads CASIRRRGGRRNYGYTF. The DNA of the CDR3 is TGTGCCAGCATCCGACGAAGGGGGGGCCGGAGGAACTATGGCTACACCTTC.

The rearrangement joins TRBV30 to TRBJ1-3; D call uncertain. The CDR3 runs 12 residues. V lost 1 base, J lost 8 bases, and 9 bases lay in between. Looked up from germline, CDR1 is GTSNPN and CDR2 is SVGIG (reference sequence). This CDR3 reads CAWSAGLDTIYF. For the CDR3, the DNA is TGTGCCTGGAGTGCCGGTCTAGACACCATATATTTT.

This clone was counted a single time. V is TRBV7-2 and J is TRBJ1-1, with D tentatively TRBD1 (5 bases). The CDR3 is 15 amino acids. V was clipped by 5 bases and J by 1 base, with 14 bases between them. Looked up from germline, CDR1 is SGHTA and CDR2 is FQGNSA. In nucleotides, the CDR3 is TGTGCCAGCAGCCCTCGGGCGGGGGGGAACACTGAAGCTTTCTTT. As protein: CASSPRAGGNTEAFF.